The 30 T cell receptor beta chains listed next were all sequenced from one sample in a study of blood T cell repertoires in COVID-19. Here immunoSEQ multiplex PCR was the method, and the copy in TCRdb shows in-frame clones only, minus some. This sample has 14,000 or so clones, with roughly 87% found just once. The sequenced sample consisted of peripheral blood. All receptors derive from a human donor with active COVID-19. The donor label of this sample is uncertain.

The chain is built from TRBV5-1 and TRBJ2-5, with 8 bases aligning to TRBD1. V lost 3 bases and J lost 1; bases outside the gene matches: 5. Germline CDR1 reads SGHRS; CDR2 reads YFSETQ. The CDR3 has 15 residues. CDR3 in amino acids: CASSSNTGGQETQYF. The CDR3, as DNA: TGCGCCAGCAGCTCCAACACAGGGGGCCAAGAGACCCAGTACTTC.

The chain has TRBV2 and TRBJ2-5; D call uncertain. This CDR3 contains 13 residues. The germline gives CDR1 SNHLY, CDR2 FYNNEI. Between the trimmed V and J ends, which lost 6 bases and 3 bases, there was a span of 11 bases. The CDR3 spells CASSLGAEETQYF. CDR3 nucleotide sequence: TGTGCCAGCAGCCTAGGCGCGGAAGAGACCCAGTACTTC.

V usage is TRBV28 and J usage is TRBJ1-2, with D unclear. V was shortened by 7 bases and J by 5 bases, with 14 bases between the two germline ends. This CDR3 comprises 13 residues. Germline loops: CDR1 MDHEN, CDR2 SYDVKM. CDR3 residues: CASTVQQKYGYTF. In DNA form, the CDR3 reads TGTGCCAGCACTGTACAGCAGAAATATGGCTACACCTTC.

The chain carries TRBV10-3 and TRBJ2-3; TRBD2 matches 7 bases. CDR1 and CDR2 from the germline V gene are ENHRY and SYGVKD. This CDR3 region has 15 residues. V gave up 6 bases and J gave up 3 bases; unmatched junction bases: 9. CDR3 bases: TGTGCCATCAGGAGCGGGACTTATGGGACAGATACGCAGTATTTT. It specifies CAIRSGTYGTDTQYF.

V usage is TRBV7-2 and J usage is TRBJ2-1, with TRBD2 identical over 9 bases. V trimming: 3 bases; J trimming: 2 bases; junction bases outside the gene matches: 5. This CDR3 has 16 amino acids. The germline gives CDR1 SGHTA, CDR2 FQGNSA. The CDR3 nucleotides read TGTGCCAGCAGCTTCTCTAGCGGGGTTACCTACAATGAGCAGTTCTTC. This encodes CASSFSSGVTYNEQFF.

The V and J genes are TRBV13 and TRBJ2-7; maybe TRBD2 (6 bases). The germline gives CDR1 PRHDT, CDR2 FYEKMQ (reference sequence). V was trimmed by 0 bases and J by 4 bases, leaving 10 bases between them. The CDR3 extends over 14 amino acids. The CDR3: CASSLGTSLYEQYF. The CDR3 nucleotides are TGTGCCAGCAGCTTAGGTACTAGCTTATACGAGCAGTACTTC.

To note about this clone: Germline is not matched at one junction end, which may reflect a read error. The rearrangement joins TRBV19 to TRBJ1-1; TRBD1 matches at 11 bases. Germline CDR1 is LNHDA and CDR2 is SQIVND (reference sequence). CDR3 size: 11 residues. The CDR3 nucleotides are TGTGCCAGTAGTTCTGGACAGGGGGCCCAGTTT. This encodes CASSSGQGAQF.

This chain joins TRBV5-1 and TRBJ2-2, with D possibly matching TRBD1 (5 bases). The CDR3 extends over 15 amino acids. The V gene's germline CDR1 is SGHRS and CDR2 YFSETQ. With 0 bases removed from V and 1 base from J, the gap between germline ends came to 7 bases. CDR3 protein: CASSLDTGNTGELFF. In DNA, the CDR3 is TGCGCCAGCAGCTTGGACACAGGGAACACCGGGGAGCTGTTTTTT.

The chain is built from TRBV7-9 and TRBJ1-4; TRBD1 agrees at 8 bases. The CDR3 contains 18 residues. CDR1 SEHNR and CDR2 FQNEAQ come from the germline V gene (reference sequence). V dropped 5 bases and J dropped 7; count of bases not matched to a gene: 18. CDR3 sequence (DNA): TGTGCCAGCAGCCAGGGGCGTCTGAGGGCAGGGGGCGTTGAAAAACTGTTTTTT. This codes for CASSQGRLRAGGVEKLFF.

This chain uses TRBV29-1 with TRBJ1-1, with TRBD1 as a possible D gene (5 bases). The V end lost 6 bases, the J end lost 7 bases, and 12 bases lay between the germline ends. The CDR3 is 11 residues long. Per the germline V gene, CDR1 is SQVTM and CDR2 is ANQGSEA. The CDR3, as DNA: TGCAGCGTGGGGGGGAGGGTTGAAGCTTTCTTT. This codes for CSVGGRVEAFF.

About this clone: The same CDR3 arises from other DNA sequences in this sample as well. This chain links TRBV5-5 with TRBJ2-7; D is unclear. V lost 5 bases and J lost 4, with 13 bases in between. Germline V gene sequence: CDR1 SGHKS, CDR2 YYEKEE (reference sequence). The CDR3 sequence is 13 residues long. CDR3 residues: CASSLGPDYEQYF. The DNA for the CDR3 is TGTGCCAGCAGTCTAGGTCCAGATTACGAGCAGTACTTC.

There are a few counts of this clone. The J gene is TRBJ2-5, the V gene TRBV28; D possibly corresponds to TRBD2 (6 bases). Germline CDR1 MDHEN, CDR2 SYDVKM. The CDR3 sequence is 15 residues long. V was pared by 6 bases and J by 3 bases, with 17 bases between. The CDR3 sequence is CASSSGTEEKETQYF. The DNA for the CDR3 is TGTGCCAGCAGCTCTGGGACTGAAGAAAAAGAGACCCAGTACTTC. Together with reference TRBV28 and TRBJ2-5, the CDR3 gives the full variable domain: DVKVTQSSRYLVKRTGEKVFLECVQDMDHENMFWYRQDPGLGLRLIYFSYDVKMKEKGDIPEGYSVSREKKERFSLILESASTNQTSMYLCASSSGTEEKETQYFGPGTRLLVL.

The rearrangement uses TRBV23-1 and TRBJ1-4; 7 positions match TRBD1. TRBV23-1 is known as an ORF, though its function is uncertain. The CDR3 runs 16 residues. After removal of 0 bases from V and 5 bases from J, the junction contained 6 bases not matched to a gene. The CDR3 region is CASSQSGGQINEKLFF. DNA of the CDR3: TGCGCCAGCAGTCAATCGGGGGGACAGATAAATGAAAAACTGTTTTTT.

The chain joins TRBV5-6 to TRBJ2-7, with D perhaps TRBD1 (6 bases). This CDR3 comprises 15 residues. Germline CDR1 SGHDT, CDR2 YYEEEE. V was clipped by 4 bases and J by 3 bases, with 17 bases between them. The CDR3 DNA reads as TGTGCCAGCAGCATAGCAGGGGTAGGAGACTACGAGCAGTACTTC. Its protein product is CASSIAGVGDYEQYF. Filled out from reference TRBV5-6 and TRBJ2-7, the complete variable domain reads DAGVTQSPTHLIKTRGQQVTLRCSPKSGHDTVSWYQQALGQGPQFIFQYYEEEERQRGNFPDRFSGHQFPNYSSELNVNALLLGDSALYLCASSIAGVGDYEQYFGPGTRLTVT.

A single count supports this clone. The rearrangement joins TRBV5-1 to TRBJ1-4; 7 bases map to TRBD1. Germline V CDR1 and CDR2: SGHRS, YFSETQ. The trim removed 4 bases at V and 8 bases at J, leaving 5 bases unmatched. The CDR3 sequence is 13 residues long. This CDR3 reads CASSPQGDEKLFF. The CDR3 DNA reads TGCGCCAGCAGCCCGCAGGGGGACGAAAAACTGTTTTTT. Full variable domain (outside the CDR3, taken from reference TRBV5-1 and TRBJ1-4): KAGVTQTPRYLIKTRGQQVTLSCSPISGHRSVSWYQQTPGQGLQFLFEYFSETQRNKGNFPGRFSGRQFSNSRSEMNVSTLELGDSALYLCASSPQGDEKLFFGSGTQLSVL.

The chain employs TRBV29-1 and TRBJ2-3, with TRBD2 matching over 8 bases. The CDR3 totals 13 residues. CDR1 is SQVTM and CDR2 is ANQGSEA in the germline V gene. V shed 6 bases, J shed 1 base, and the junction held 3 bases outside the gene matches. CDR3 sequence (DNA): TGCAGCGTCCTACTAGCGGGCACAGATACGCAGTATTTT. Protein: CSVLLAGTDTQYF.

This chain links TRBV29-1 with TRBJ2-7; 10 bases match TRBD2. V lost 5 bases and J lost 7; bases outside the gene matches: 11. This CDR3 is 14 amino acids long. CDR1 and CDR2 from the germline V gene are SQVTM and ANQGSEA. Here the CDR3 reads CSVSWLAGVGEQYF. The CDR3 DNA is TGCAGCGTTTCCTGGCTAGCGGGAGTTGGTGAGCAGTACTTC.

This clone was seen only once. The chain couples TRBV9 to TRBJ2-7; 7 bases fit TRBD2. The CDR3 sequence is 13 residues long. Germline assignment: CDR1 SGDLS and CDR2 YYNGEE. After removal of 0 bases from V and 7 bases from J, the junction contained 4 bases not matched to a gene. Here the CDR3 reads CASSVVGAGEQYF. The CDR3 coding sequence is TGTGCCAGCAGCGTAGTAGGAGCGGGGGAGCAGTACTTC.

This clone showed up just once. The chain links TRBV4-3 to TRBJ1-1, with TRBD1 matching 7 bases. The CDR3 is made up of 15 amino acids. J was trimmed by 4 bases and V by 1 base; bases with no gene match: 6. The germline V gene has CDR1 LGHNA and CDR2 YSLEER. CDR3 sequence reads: CASSQGTGAGTEAFF. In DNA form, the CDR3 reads TGCGCCAGCAGCCAAGGAACAGGGGCTGGCACTGAAGCTTTCTTT.

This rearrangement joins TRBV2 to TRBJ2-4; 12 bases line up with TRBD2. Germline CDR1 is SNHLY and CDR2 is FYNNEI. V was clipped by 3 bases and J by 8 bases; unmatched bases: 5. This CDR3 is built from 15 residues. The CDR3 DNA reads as TGTGCCAGCAGTGACCTAGCGGGAGGGCCGTACATTCAGTACTTC. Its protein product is CASSDLAGGPYIQYF.

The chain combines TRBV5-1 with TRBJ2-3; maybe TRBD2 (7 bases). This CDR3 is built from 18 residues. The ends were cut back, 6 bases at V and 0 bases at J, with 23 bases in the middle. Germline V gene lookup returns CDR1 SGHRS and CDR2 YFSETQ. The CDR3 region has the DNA TGCGCCAGCAAGTCCCCTCAAGGGGGGCGGGGGAGCACAGATACGCAGTATTTT. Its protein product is CASKSPQGGRGSTDTQYF.

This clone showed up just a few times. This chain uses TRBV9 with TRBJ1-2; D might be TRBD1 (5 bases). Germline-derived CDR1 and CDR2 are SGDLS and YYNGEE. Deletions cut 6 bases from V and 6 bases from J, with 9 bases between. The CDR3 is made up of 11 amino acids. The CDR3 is CASNGGDGYTF. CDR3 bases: TGTGCCAGCAATGGGGGGGATGGCTACACCTTC. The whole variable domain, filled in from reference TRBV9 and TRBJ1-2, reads DSGVTQTPKHLITATGQRVTLRCSPRSGDLSVYWYQQSLDQGLQFLIQYYNGEERAKGNILERFSAQQFPDLHSELNLSSLELGDSALYFCASNGGDGYTFGSGTRLTVV.

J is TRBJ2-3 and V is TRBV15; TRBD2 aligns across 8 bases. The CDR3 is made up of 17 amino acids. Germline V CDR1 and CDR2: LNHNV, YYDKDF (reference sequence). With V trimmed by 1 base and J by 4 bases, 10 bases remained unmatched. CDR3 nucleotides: TGTGCCACCAGCAGAGGCCAGTCCGGGGGGGCTTCAGATACGCAGTATTTT. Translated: CATSRGQSGGASDTQYF.

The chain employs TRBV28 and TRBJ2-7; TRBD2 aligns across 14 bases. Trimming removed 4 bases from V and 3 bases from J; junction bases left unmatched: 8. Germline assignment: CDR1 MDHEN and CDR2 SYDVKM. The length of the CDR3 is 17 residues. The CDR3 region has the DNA TGTGCCAGCAGTTCTCGACTAGCGGGAGGGATATACTACGAGCAGTACTTC. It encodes CASSSRLAGGIYYEQYF. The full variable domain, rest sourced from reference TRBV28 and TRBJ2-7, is DVKVTQSSRYLVKRTGEKVFLECVQDMDHENMFWYRQDPGLGLRLIYFSYDVKMKEKGDIPEGYSVSREKKERFSLILESASTNQTSMYLCASSSRLAGGIYYEQYFGPGTRLTVT.

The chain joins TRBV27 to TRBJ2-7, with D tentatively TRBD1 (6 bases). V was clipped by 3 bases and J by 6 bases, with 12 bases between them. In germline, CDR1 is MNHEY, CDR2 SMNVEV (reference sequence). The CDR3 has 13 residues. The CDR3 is CASSLVTGFEQYF. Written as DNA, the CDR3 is TGTGCCAGCAGTTTGGTGACAGGCTTCGAGCAGTACTTC.

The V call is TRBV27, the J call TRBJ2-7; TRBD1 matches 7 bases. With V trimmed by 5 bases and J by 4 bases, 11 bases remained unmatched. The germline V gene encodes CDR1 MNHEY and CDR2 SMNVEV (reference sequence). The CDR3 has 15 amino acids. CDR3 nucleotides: TGTGCCAGCAGTGCATCCGGGACAGAAAATTACGAGCAGTACTTC. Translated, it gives CASSASGTENYEQYF.

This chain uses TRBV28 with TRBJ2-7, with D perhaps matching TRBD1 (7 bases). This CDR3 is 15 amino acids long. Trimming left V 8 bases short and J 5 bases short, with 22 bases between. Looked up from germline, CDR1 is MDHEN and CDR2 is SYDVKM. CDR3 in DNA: TGTGCCAGCGCCGCCGGAGGGGGCGATATGGACGAGCAGTACTTC. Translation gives CASAAGGGDMDEQYF.

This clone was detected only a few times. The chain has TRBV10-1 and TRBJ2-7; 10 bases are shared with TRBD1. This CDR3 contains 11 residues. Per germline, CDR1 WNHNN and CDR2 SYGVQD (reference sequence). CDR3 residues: CASSESGTGAV. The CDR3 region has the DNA TGCGCCAGCAGTGAGTCCGGGACAGGGGCGGTC.

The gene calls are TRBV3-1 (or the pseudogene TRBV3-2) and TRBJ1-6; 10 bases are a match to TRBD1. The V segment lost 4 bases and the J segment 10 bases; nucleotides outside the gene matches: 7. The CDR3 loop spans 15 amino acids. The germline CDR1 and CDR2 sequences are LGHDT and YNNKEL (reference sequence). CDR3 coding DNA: TGTGCCAGCAGCCTCCGACAGGGGGCCGAATCACCCCTCCACTTT. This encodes CASSLRQGAESPLHF.

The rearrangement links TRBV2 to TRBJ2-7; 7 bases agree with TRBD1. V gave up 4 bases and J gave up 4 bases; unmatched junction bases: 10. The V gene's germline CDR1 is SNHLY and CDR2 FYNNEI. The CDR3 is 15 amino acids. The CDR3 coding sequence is TGTGCCAGCAGTGGGCTGACAGGGCGCCTTTACGAGCAGTACTTC. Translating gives CASSGLTGRLYEQYF.